The 14 T cell receptor beta chains listed next were all sequenced from one sample in a study of T cells in Graves' hyperthyroidism and ophthalmopathy. It was RNA transcripts that yielded the amplified TCR beta CDR3 regions. First-round RT-PCR targeting the TCR CDR3 was performed with the HTBI primer set. Using its own MiXCR run on the multiplex PCR reads, TCRdb lists one record per CDR3 protein. This table has under 300,000 distinct CDR3 sequences, about 20% appearing once. Material: blood. The receptors come from a man in his thirties or forties with Graves' ophthalmopathy.

The chain carries TRBV7-2 and TRBJ1-1; D ambiguous. The CDR3 spans 13 residues. Trimming left V 1 base short and J 10 bases short, with 13 bases between. Germline V CDR1 and CDR2: SGHTA, FQGNSA. The CDR3, as DNA: TGTGCCAGCAGCTTAGACGAGGGCCTGGGAGCTTTCTTT. The encoded protein is CASSLDEGLGAFF. The full variable domain, its missing parts supplied by reference TRBV7-2 and TRBJ1-1, is GAGVSQSPSNKVTEKGKDVELRCDPISGHTALYWYRQSLGQGLEFLIYFQGNSAPDKSGLPSDRFSAERTGGSVSTLTIQRTQQEDSAVYLCASSLDEGLGAFFGQGTRLTVV.

This clonotype was detected only a few times. The chain has TRBV6-1 and TRBJ2-2; 9 bases align to TRBD2. Germline loops: CDR1 MNHNS, CDR2 SASEGT. With V trimmed by 7 bases and J by 5 bases, 5 bases remained unmatched. This CDR3 is 14 amino acids long. CDR3 region: CASNGAGGTGELFF. In DNA form, the CDR3 reads TGTGCCAGCAATGGAGCGGGAGGTACCGGGGAGCTGTTTTTT.

The chain combines TRBV27 with TRBJ2-2, with TRBD1 as a possible D gene (6 bases). Trimming left V 6 bases short and J 0 bases short, with 8 bases between. This CDR3 has 14 amino acids. The germline V gene encodes CDR1 MNHEY and CDR2 SMNVEV (reference sequence). CDR3 in DNA: TGTGCCAGCAGGACAGGCACGAACACCGGGGAGCTGTTTTTT. Translated, it gives CASRTGTNTGELFF.

Many counts were recorded for this clonotype. The J gene is TRBJ1-2, the V gene TRBV28, with D hard to call. Trimming took 5 bases from V and 7 from J, leaving 17 bases between them. The CDR3 contains 14 residues. Germline CDR1 is MDHEN and CDR2 is SYDVKM. The CDR3 bases are TGTGCCAGCAGTGTTTCGGGGTCTATTAGTGGCTACACCTTC. This sequence encodes CASSVSGSISGYTF.

There are many counts of this clonotype. The V and J genes are TRBV11-2 and TRBJ2-2; TRBD1 matches 10 bases. The CDR3 length is 14 residues. CDR1 and CDR2 (germline): SGHAT, FQNNGV. J gave up 6 bases and V 4 bases, and 2 bases lay outside the gene matches. CDR3 in DNA: TGTGCCAGCAGCTCGGGACAGGGGTCCGGGGAGCTGTTTTTT. Translating gives CASSSGQGSGELFF.

This clonotype has a handful of counts. J is TRBJ2-1 and V is TRBV19; possible D gene TRBD2, 6 bases. The germline V and J ends were trimmed by 3 bases and 4 bases, with 13 bases remaining between them. This CDR3 spans 15 amino acids. Germline CDR1 and CDR2: LNHDA and SQIVND (reference sequence). In nucleotides, the CDR3 is TGTGCCAGTAGTATTGCGGGAATTGTTTACAATGAGCAGTTCTTC. Translated: CASSIAGIVYNEQFF.

This clonotype was observed at least ten times. The gene calls are TRBV30 and TRBJ2-1, with D possibly being TRBD2 (5 bases). The CDR3 runs to 13 residues. Germline assignment: CDR1 GTSNPN and CDR2 SVGIG (reference sequence). V lost 3 bases, J lost 8 bases, and 14 bases lay in between. The CDR3 bases are TGTGCCTGGAGGAGGGCCGGTTACTATGAGCAGTTCTTC. This translates into CAWRRAGYYEQFF.

This clonotype was seen a single time. The chain uses TRBV14 and TRBJ2-1, with 8 bases identical to TRBD2. CDR1 and CDR2 (germline): SGHDN, FVKESK. V shed 3 bases, J shed 0 bases, and the junction held 7 bases outside the gene matches. The CDR3 runs to 17 residues. The CDR3 nucleotides read TGTGCCAGCAGCCATTTTGTTAGCGGGATCTCCTACAATGAGCAGTTCTTC. Encoded protein: CASSHFVSGISYNEQFF.

The chain combines TRBV6-1 with TRBJ2-7; perhaps TRBD1 as D (6 bases). The CDR3 consists of 13 residues. From germline, CDR1 is MNHNS and CDR2 SASEGT. V lost 11 bases and J 4 bases, leaving 18 bases between the germline ends. DNA of the CDR3: TGTGCCGTTCCCCGGGACACCGGTTACGAGCAGTACTTC. Its protein is CAVPRDTGYEQYF.

The chain employs TRBV12-3 or TRBV12-4 and TRBJ2-5; 7 positions match TRBD1. The CDR3 spans 14 residues. The V and J ends lost 5 bases and 5 bases, in that order; junction bases with no gene match: 8. CDR3 sequence (DNA): TGTGCCAGCAGTCATACAGGGGAAGGCGAGACCCAGTACTTC. Translating gives CASSHTGEGETQYF.

The V gene is TRBV6-6, the J gene TRBJ2-7; 9 positions agree with TRBD2. The CDR3 length is 15 residues. Germline V gene data show CDR1 as MNHNY and CDR2 as SVGAGI (reference sequence). The V and J ends lost 2 bases and 5 bases, in that order; junction bases with no gene match: 7. CDR3 in amino acids: CASSYRIAGVNEQYF. CDR3 coding DNA: TGTGCCAGCAGTTACAGGATAGCGGGAGTTAACGAGCAGTACTTC.

The rearrangement uses TRBV6-2 or TRBV6-3 and TRBJ1-1; D is undetermined. Germline V gene lookup returns CDR1 MNHEY and CDR2 SVGEGT. V gave up 6 bases and J gave up 0 bases, with 17 bases separating them. This CDR3 has 16 amino acids. CDR3 DNA: TGTGCCAGCAGGCAACAACGGACCATCCTGAACACTGAAGCTTTCTTT. Encoded protein: CASRQQRTILNTEAFF.

Concerning this clonotype itself: A much larger clonotype is one base distant, so this may be a read error. In DNA, the CDR3 is TGTGCCAGCAGTGAAGCGGGAGACTACAATGAGCAGTTCTTC. It is translated as CASSEAGDYNEQFF. This chain links TRBV25-1 with TRBJ2-1, with 7 bases identical to TRBD2. Germline CDR1 and CDR2: MGHDK and SYGVNS. The J segment lost 3 bases and the V segment lost 2 bases, leaving 1 base of the junction unmatched. This CDR3 region has 14 residues.

The sample holds a few counts of this clonotype. The V gene is TRBV2, the J gene TRBJ1-4; 8 nucleotides agree with TRBD1. The CDR3 has 14 amino acids. V was pared by 6 bases and J by 3 bases, with 3 bases of the junction left unmatched. Germline CDR1 SNHLY, CDR2 FYNNEI. The CDR3, as DNA: TGTGCCAGCAGCGAACAGGGGGCTAATGAAAAACTGTTTTTT. It encodes CASSEQGANEKLFF.